These T cell receptor beta chains were read from a single sample in a study of patients and donors after allogeneic stem cell transplantation. TCRdb recomputed calls from the RT-PCR reads with MiXCR, one row per CDR3 protein. The repertoire holds approximately 160,000 distinct CDR3 sequences, 24% seen once, with 26% in the top ten. The sequencing input was blood, either unsorted or a sorted T cell fraction (not recorded which). These receptor sequences come from a human donor who was either an allogeneic HSCT recipient or a stem cell or donor lymphocyte infusion donor (not recorded which). It is not recorded whose cells these are; they may come from a transplant donor. Each CDR3 is given with its conserved first and last residue. The D gene is left open where the match is weak. Some rows mark clone size as missing; the rest say once, few, many or name a class of expanded clone.

clone size,V gene,D gene,J gene,CDR3 DNA,CDR3 protein
-,TRBV20-1,-,TRBJ1-5,TGCAGTGCTAGAGATCCCGGTACTGTTGGGGATCAGCCCCAGCATTTT,CSARDPGTVGDQPQHF
few,TRBV29-1,-,TRBJ1-2,TGCAGCGTTGAAGGGGGGATCTATGGCTACACCTTC,CSVEGGIYGYTF
-,TRBV7-2,TRBD1,TRBJ2-3,TGTGCCAGCAGCCTAGTAACGACAGGGGTCACAGATACGCAGTATTTT,CASSLVTTGVTDTQYF
-,TRBV12-3/TRBV12-4,-,TRBJ2-7,TGTGCCAGCAGTTACAAGCCCCCGTTACAGGCCTACGAGCAGTACTTC,CASSYKPPLQAYEQYF
-,TRBV15,-,TRBJ1-5,TGTGCCACCAGCAGGAGCGGTCAGAGCAATCAGCCCCAGCATTTT,CATSRSGQSNQPQHF
-,TRBV12-3/TRBV12-4,TRBD1,TRBJ1-4,TGTGCCAGCAGCTGGACAGGGCGAGAAAAACTGTTTTTT,CASSWTGREKLFF
-,TRBV3-1,-,TRBJ2-7,TGTGCCAGCAGCCAAGATTCTCGGCTACTATCCTACGAGCAGTACTTC,CASSQDSRLLSYEQYF
many,TRBV12-3/TRBV12-4,-,TRBJ1-2,TGTGCCAGCAGCTCAGGGTTCTATGGCTACACCTTC,CASSSGFYGYTF
few,TRBV27,-,TRBJ1-5,TGTGCCAGCATGTTGGGGGGTAGCAATCAGCCCCAGCATTTT,CASMLGGSNQPQHF
few,TRBV6-2/TRBV6-3,TRBD1,TRBJ2-4,TGTGCCAGCAGTTCCGGGACAGGGACAAACATTCAGTACTTC,CASSSGTGTNIQYF
-,TRBV7-9,-,TRBJ2-3,TGTGCCAGCAGTTCTACTAATCGAGGCACAGATACGCAGTATTTT,CASSSTNRGTDTQYF
-,TRBV7-9,-,TRBJ2-1,TGTGCCAGCAGCCCCAGTCGAGGGGAGAGCACGTCCTACAATGAGCAGTTCTTC,CASSPSRGESTSYNEQFF
-,TRBV5-1,-,TRBJ2-1,TGCGCCAGCAGCTCGGGATCATCCTACAATGAGCAGTTCTTC,CASSSGSSYNEQFF
few,TRBV29-1,TRBD1,TRBJ1-5,TGCAGCGCTGGGACAGAAAATCAGCCCCAGCATTTT,CSAGTENQPQHF
few,TRBV5-1,TRBD2,TRBJ2-1,TGCGCCAGCAGGAAGTATAGCGGGGGCTCCTACAATGAGCAGTTCTTC,CASRKYSGGSYNEQFF
few,TRBV5-5,-,TRBJ1-4,TGTGCCAGCAGCTCATCCCAGGGTAGGGAAAAACTGTTTTTT,CASSSSQGREKLFF
-,TRBV30,-,TRBJ1-4,TGTGCCTGGAGTGTGGGAGCAACTAATGAAAAACTGTTTTTT,CAWSVGATNEKLFF
-,TRBV6-1,-,TRBJ1-1,TGTGCCACTCGGAGGGGTTCTACTGAAGCTTTCTTT,CATRRGSTEAFF
-,TRBV4-3,-,TRBJ2-7,TGCGCCAGCAGCCAAGATGTGGAAACCTACGAGCAGTACTTC,CASSQDVETYEQYF
-,TRBV5-6,-,TRBJ1-3,TGTGCCAGCAGCTTGGGTCAGAACTCTGGAAACACCATATATTTT,CASSLGQNSGNTIYF
-,TRBV15,TRBD1,TRBJ1-1,TGTGCCACCAGCAGGCCTATACAGGGGCGAATGAACACTGAAGCTTTCTTT,CATSRPIQGRMNTEAFF
few,TRBV29-1,TRBD2,TRBJ2-2,TGCAGCGTTGAAGTCCCCTTAGGTTTGAGCGGGGACGCGAACACCGGGGAGCTGTTTTTT,CSVEVPLGLSGDANTGELFF